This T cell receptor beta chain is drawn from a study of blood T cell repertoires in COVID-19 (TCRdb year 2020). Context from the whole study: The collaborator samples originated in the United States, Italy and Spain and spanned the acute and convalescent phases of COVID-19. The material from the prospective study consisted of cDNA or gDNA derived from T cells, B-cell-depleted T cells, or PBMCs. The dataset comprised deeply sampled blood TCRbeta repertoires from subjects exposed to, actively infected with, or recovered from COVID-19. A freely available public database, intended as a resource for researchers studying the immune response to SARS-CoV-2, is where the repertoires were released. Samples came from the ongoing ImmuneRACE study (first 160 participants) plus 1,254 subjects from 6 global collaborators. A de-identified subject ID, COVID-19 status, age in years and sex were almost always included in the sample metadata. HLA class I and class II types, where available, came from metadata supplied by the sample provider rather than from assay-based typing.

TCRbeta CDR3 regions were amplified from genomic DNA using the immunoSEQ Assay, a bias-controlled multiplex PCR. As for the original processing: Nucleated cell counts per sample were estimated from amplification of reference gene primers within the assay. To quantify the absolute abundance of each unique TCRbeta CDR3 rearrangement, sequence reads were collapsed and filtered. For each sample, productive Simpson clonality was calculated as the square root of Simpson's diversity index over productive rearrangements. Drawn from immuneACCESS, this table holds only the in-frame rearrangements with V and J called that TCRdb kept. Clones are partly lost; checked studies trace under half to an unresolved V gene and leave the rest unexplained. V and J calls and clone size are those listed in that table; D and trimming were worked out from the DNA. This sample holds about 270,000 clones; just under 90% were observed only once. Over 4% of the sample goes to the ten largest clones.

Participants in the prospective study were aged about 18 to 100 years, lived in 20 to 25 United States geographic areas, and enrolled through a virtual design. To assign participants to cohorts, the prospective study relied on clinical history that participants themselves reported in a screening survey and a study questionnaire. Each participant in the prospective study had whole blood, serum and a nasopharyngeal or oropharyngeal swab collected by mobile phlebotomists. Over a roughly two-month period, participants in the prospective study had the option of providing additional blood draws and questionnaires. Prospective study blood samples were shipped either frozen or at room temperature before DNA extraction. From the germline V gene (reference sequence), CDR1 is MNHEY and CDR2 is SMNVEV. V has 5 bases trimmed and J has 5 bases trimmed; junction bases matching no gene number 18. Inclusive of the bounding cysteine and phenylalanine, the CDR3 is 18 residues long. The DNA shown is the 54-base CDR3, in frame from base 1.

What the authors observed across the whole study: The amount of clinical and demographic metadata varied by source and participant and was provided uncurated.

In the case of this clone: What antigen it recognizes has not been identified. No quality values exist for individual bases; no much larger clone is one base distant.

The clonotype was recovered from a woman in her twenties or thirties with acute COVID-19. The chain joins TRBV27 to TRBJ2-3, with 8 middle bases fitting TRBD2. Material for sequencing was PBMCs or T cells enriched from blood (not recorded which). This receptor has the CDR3 CASSPRGVSGIDLDTQYF. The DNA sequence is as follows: TGTGCCAGCAGTCCTCGGGGGGTTAGCGGGATAGATTTAGATACGCAGTATTTT.